These 28 T cell receptor beta chains were sequenced from one sample in a study of cytomegalovirus exposure and HLA in healthy donors. PCR was performed using 60 Vbeta and 13 Jbeta primers. Method: immunoSEQ multiplex PCR; TCRdb's copy keeps in-frame clones and lacks some. The table records about 180,000 clones, 80% to 90% of them present only once. Specimen: PBMCs. These receptors were taken from a girl aged 2 to 10 in good health and CMV-seropositive.

The rearrangement joins TRBV5-3 to TRBJ1-5, with D uncertain. TRBV5-3 is an ORF; its function is uncertain. This CDR3 region has 14 residues. Trimming pared 3 bases from V and 6 bases from J, leaving 13 bases between. CDR3 amino acids: CARSSAEGSQPQHF. The CDR3 DNA reads as TGTGCCAGAAGCTCGGCCGAGGGAAGTCAGCCCCAGCATTTT.

This clone appeared a single time. The chain is built from TRBV2 and TRBJ2-7, with D uncertain. Trimming left V 2 bases short and J 2 bases short, with 13 bases between. This CDR3 region has 15 residues. CDR1 SNHLY and CDR2 FYNNEI come from the germline V gene. Written as DNA, the CDR3 is TGTGCCAGCAGTGAATTGGCAGGTGAAACCTACGAGCAGTACTTC. It codes for CASSELAGETYEQYF. Using reference TRBV2 and TRBJ2-7 for the parts outside the CDR3, the full variable domain is EPEVTQTPSHQVTQMGQEVILRCVPISNHLYFYWYRQILGQKVEFLVSFYNNEISEKSEIFDDQFSVERPDGSNFTLKIRSTKLEDSAMYFCASSELAGETYEQYFGPGTRLTVT.

CDR3 sequence reads: CASSNGGAIYF. Here the CDR3 DNA reads TGTGCCAGCAGTAACGGGGGGGCCATATATTTT. V gene TRBV28 combines with J gene TRBJ1-3; D possibly corresponds to TRBD1 (5 bases). V gave up 5 bases and J gave up 11 bases, with 10 bases separating them. This CDR3 region has 11 residues. Germline loops: CDR1 MDHEN, CDR2 SYDVKM.

J is TRBJ2-3 and V is TRBV28; TRBD2 is a possible D gene (5 bases). The CDR3 runs 15 residues. CDR1 and CDR2 from the germline V gene are MDHEN and SYDVKM. V lost 5 bases, J lost 2 bases, and 14 bases lay in between. Written as DNA, the CDR3 is TGTGCCAGCAGTAAGCGAGCGGAGTTCACAGATACGCAGTATTTT. This translates into CASSKRAEFTDTQYF.

The sample holds one count of this clone. This sequence joins TRBV7-9 and TRBJ2-3; weak D call: TRBD2 (6 bases). The V gene's germline CDR1 is SEHNR and CDR2 FQNEAQ (reference sequence). Trimming pared 5 bases from V and 6 bases from J, leaving 18 bases between. CDR3 length equals 15 residues. The CDR3 DNA follows: TGTGCCAGCAGCCCCGAGGGGAGGCTAAGGGATACGCAGTATTTT. This gives the protein CASSPEGRLRDTQYF.

The V and J genes are TRBV15 and TRBJ1-5; D not certain. The CDR3 loop spans 13 amino acids. V lost 2 bases and J 7 bases, leaving 9 bases between the germline ends. Germline CDR1 reads LNHNV; CDR2 reads YYDKDF (reference sequence). This chain's CDR3 is CATSRPGNQPQHF. CDR3 nucleotide sequence: TGTGCCACCAGCAGACCAGGAAACCAGCCCCAGCATTTT.

The chain carries TRBV19 and TRBJ1-1, with D unresolved. This CDR3 is built from 14 residues. Trimming took 6 bases from V and 0 from J, leaving 11 bases between them. Germline loops: CDR1 LNHDA, CDR2 SQIVND (reference sequence). The CDR3 nucleotides are TGTGCCAGTAGGAGGGAGTACATGAACACTGAAGCTTTCTTT. It specifies CASRREYMNTEAFF.

The chain uses TRBV21-1 and TRBJ2-3; TRBD1 was called by the table and not checked on the DNA. TRBV21-1 is annotated as a pseudogene. The CDR3 length is 14 residues. The CDR3, as DNA: TGTGCCAGCAGCCTGGACAGGGCTACAGATACGCAGTATTTT. Protein: CASSLDRATDTQYF.

The chain couples TRBV5-5 to TRBJ2-7; tentatively, D is TRBD2 (7 bases). The V end lost 4 bases, the J end lost 6 bases, and 17 bases lay between the germline ends. The CDR3 has 14 amino acids. CDR1 and CDR2 (germline): SGHKS, YYEKEE (reference sequence). The CDR3 nucleotides read TGTGCCAGCAGCCTCGTGGGGGGAGGGGGCGAGCAGTACTTC. Translation gives CASSLVGGGGEQYF.

V usage is TRBV5-3 and J usage is TRBJ1-2; perhaps TRBD1 as D (5 bases). TRBV5-3 is annotated as an ORF whose role is uncertain. CDR3 length equals 16 residues. Trimming removed 2 bases from V and 3 bases from J, with 17 bases in between. The CDR3 region has the DNA TGTGCCAGAAGCTTTGTACAGGCTTTACGGGACTATGGCTACACCTTC. This translates into CARSFVQALRDYGYTF.

The rearrangement links TRBV30 to TRBJ1-1, with D unclear. CDR3 length: 13 residues. Germline V gives CDR1 GTSNPN, CDR2 SVGIG (reference sequence). The ends were cut back, 3 bases at V and 0 bases at J, with 8 bases in the middle. The CDR3 here is CAWSPPMNTEAFF. CDR3 DNA: TGTGCCTGGAGCCCGCCTATGAACACTGAAGCTTTCTTT.

V gene TRBV30 combines with J gene TRBJ2-1; TRBD2 aligns across 7 bases. Germline values: CDR1 GTSNPN, CDR2 SVGIG (reference sequence). Germline trimming cut 2 bases from V and 7 bases from J; bases unmatched to any gene: 17. This CDR3 region has 17 residues. The CDR3 coding sequence is TGTGCCTGGAGTCGGAGAAGGGCGGGAGCGGTGAGGAATGAGCAGTTCTTC. This gives the protein CAWSRRRAGAVRNEQFF.

The rearrangement uses TRBV6-1 and TRBJ1-1; possible D gene TRBD1, 5 bases. Germline V gene data show CDR1 as MNHNS and CDR2 as SASEGT. There are 13 residues in the CDR3. Trimming removed 7 bases from V and 1 base from J, with 10 bases in between. The CDR3 nucleotides read TGTGCCAGCAAAGTCGGGGGGAACACTGAAGCTTTCTTT. Protein sequence: CASKVGGNTEAFF.

For the CDR3, the DNA is TGTGCCAGCAGCCACAGACAGGGGGCCGGGCCCTCTGAAGCTTTCTTT. The encoded protein is CASSHRQGAGPSEAFF. This chain uses TRBV5-6 with TRBJ1-1; the match to TRBD1 covers 10 bases. The V segment lost 4 bases and the J segment 6 bases; nucleotides outside the gene matches: 12. This CDR3 has 16 residues. CDR1 and CDR2 (germline): SGHDT, YYEEEE.

J is TRBJ2-5 and V is TRBV6-6; D is possibly TRBD1 (5 bases). TRBJ2-7 matches the DNA end more closely, so the J call is doubtful. This CDR3 has 16 residues. In germline, CDR1 is MNHNY, CDR2 SVGAGI (reference sequence). CDR3 sequence: CASSYSIGASSYEQYF. CDR3 DNA: TGTGCCAGCAGTTACTCGATAGGGGCCAGCTCCTACGAGCAGTACTTC.

The chain recombines TRBV6-4 with TRBJ2-1; 9 nucleotides agree with TRBD2. Germline V gene sequence: CDR1 MRHNA, CDR2 SNTAGT. The length of the CDR3 is 15 residues. V was clipped by 2 bases and J by 8 bases; unmatched bases: 7. CDR3 sequence: CASSDGISGSHEQFF. As DNA, the CDR3 is TGTGCCAGCAGTGACGGTATTAGCGGGAGTCATGAGCAGTTCTTC.

The chain combines TRBV9 with TRBJ2-7; TRBD1 aligns across 8 bases. Germline trimming cut 3 bases from V and 2 bases from J; bases unmatched to any gene: 4. Germline CDR1 SGDLS, CDR2 YYNGEE. This CDR3 has 14 amino acids. CDR3 residues: CASSETGDPYEQYF. The CDR3 DNA follows: TGTGCCAGCAGCGAGACAGGGGACCCCTACGAGCAGTACTTC.

V gene TRBV9 combines with J gene TRBJ2-7; weak D call: TRBD2 (5 bases). The germline V and J ends were trimmed by 0 bases and 5 bases, with 9 bases remaining between them. This CDR3 is 13 amino acids long. Germline V gene data show CDR1 as SGDLS and CDR2 as YYNGEE. CDR3 sequence reads: CASSVGAGNEQYF. The CDR3 coding sequence is TGTGCCAGCAGCGTAGGGGCCGGGAACGAGCAGTACTTC. Filled out from reference TRBV9 and TRBJ2-7, the complete variable domain reads DSGVTQTPKHLITATGQRVTLRCSPRSGDLSVYWYQQSLDQGLQFLIQYYNGEERAKGNILERFSAQQFPDLHSELNLSSLELGDSALYFCASSVGAGNEQYFGPGTRLTVT.

This CDR3 is CATRSSGQGFGYTF. Here the CDR3 DNA reads TGTGCCACCAGGAGCTCGGGACAGGGATTTGGCTACACCTTC. V usage is TRBV15 and J usage is TRBJ1-2; TRBD1 matches 9 bases. The CDR3 is 14 residues long. CDR1 and CDR2 (germline): LNHNV, YYDKDF (reference sequence). After removal of 6 bases from V and 7 bases from J, the junction contained 9 bases not matched to a gene.

In the case of this clone: Germline is not matched at one junction end, which may reflect a read error. The genes are TRBV5-1 and TRBJ2-5; the D is unclear. The J call may be incorrect, as the DNA end agrees better with TRBJ2-7. The length of the CDR3 is 11 residues. CDR1 SGHRS and CDR2 YFSETQ come from the germline V gene. The CDR3 DNA sequence: TGCGCCAGCAGCTTGTCCTCCGAGCAGTACTTC. Its protein product is CASSLSSEQYF.

This chain connects TRBV6-1 to TRBJ1-2, with 8 bases fitting TRBD1. The CDR3 consists of 14 residues. Germline CDR1 is MNHNS and CDR2 is SASEGT. With 7 bases clipped from V and 8 bases from J, the junction kept 12 bases outside the gene matches. The CDR3 sequence is CASTQDRGGEGYTF. Written as DNA, the CDR3 is TGTGCCAGCACTCAAGACAGGGGAGGTGAGGGCTACACCTTC.

The chain recombines TRBV6-6 with TRBJ2-7; 10 bases are a match to TRBD2. There are 15 residues in the CDR3. Unmatched junction bases numbered 7, after V lost 4 bases and J lost 4 bases. From germline, CDR1 is MNHNY and CDR2 SVGAGI (reference sequence). The CDR3 DNA reads as TGTGCCAGCAGTTTCCCAATTAGCGGGAGGTACGAGCAGTACTTC. Translation gives CASSFPISGRYEQYF.

V gene TRBV13 combines with J gene TRBJ1-2; 7 bases match TRBD1. The CDR3 is 15 residues long. With 5 bases clipped from V and 5 bases from J, the junction kept 11 bases outside the gene matches. From germline, CDR1 is PRHDT and CDR2 FYEKMQ (reference sequence). The CDR3, as DNA: TGTGCCAGCAGCCCCCCAAGGACAGGTCCTTATGGCTACACCTTC. This encodes CASSPPRTGPYGYTF.

This rearrangement joins TRBV7-6 to TRBJ2-7, with TRBD1 matching over 9 bases. This CDR3 is built from 15 residues. After removal of 5 bases from V and 3 bases from J, the junction contained 8 bases not matched to a gene. Germline V lookup: CDR1 SGHVS, CDR2 FNYEAQ. CDR3: CASSIGQGLGYEQYF. The CDR3 bases are TGTGCCAGCAGCATCGGACAGGGGTTGGGCTACGAGCAGTACTTC.

This sequence joins TRBV11-3 and TRBJ2-7; 8 nucleotides align to TRBD2. The ends lost 3 bases at V and 0 bases at J; junction bases unmatched: 19. CDR1 is SGHNT and CDR2 is YENEEA in the germline V gene. CDR3 size: 20 residues. The CDR3 spells CASSFPWPGLAGTYSYEQYF. The CDR3, as DNA: TGTGCCAGCAGCTTTCCATGGCCGGGGTTAGCGGGAACATACTCCTACGAGCAGTACTTC. The full variable domain, in which reference TRBV11-3 and TRBJ2-7 provide the parts outside the CDR3, is EAGVVQSPRYKIIEKKQPVAFWCNPISGHNTLYWYLQNLGQGPELLIRYENEEAVDDSQLPKDRFSAERLKGVDSTLKIQPAELGDSAVYLCASSFPWPGLAGTYSYEQYFGPGTRLTVT.

The J gene is TRBJ2-5, the V gene TRBV2, with 12 positions matching TRBD2. With 6 bases clipped from V and 5 bases from J, the junction kept 19 bases outside the gene matches. This CDR3 has 19 residues. Germline CDR1 SNHLY, CDR2 FYNNEI. The CDR3 DNA is TGTGCCAGCAGCAAGCGCATGACTAGCGGGAGTGGAGGGCGCGAGACCCAGTACTTC. It codes for CASSKRMTSGSGGRETQYF.

The chain combines TRBV9 with TRBJ2-2; 9 nucleotides agree with TRBD1. Germline V lookup: CDR1 SGDLS, CDR2 YYNGEE. CDR3 length: 18 amino acids. V lost 4 bases, J lost 0 bases, and 10 bases stayed unmatched. The CDR3 DNA reads as TGTGCCAGCAGCTCGAGCACCCGGGACAGGGCGAACACCGGGGAGCTGTTTTTT. It translates to CASSSSTRDRANTGELFF.

This sequence joins TRBV30 and TRBJ1-5; maybe TRBD1 (5 bases). This CDR3 comprises 14 residues. The germline V gene encodes CDR1 GTSNPN and CDR2 SVGIG (reference sequence). Trimming took off 1 base at V and 7 bases at J, with 14 bases between the two ends. The CDR3 DNA follows: TGTGCCTGGAGTGCTGCGGGGACGGGGCAGCCCCAGCATTTT. Translated: CAWSAAGTGQPQHF. Together with reference TRBV30 and TRBJ1-5, the CDR3 gives the full variable domain: SQTIHQWPATLVQPVGSPLSLECTVEGTSNPNLYWYRQAAGRGLQLLFYSVGIGQISSEVPQNLSASRPQDRQFILSSKKLLLSDSGFYLCAWSAAGTGQPQHFGDGTRLSIL.